The next 6 T cell receptor beta chains were all read from a single sample in a study of radiotherapy plus CTLA-4 blockade in lung cancer. Sequencing used immunoSEQ multiplex PCR; TCRdb keeps in-frame clones, though not all of them. The table has more than 95,000 clones, roughly 80% seen once. This material consisted of peripheral blood, taken from a patient treated with radiotherapy plus ipilimumab. The receptors here all came from a human donor with non-small cell lung cancer who had a partial response to radiotherapy plus ipilimumab.

This chain connects TRBV18 to TRBJ1-5; 7 nucleotides align to TRBD1. V dropped 3 bases and J dropped 4; count of bases not matched to a gene: 3. CDR1 and CDR2 (germline): KGHSH, LQKENI. The CDR3 spans 14 residues. CDR3 nucleotide sequence: TGTGCCAGCTCACCTGCAGGGGGAAATCAGCCCCAGCATTTT. Its translation: CASSPAGGNQPQHF.

The CDR3 sequence is CASSPTSGGWDEQFF. The CDR3 region has the DNA TGTGCCAGCAGTCCGACTAGCGGGGGTTGGGATGAGCAGTTCTTC. The V call is TRBV6-1, the J call TRBJ2-1; 12 bases are a match to TRBD2. Trimming cost V 5 bases and J 8 bases; bases outside gene matches: 7. There are 15 residues in the CDR3. Germline V gives CDR1 MNHNS, CDR2 SASEGT.

This clone has more than one count but fewer than ten. This chain connects TRBV28 to TRBJ1-5; 8 bases fit TRBD1. J was trimmed by 1 base and V by 6 bases; bases with no gene match: 14. CDR1 and CDR2 from the germline V gene are MDHEN and SYDVKM. The CDR3 loop spans 18 amino acids. This chain's CDR3 is CASSSHHPGQGSNQPQHF. In DNA, the CDR3 is TGTGCCAGCAGCTCACACCACCCCGGACAGGGAAGCAATCAGCCCCAGCATTTT.

Comment on this clone: The sample contains more than one DNA sequence encoding this CDR3. This chain uses TRBV5-6 with TRBJ1-5, with 9 bases identical to TRBD1. This CDR3 is built from 15 residues. The germline V gene has CDR1 SGHDT and CDR2 YYEEEE. After removal of 1 base from V and 3 bases from J, the junction contained 2 bases not matched to a gene. The CDR3 is CASSLWDRDNQPQHF. For the CDR3, the DNA is TGTGCCAGCAGCTTGTGGGACAGGGACAATCAGCCCCAGCATTTT.

The chain is built from TRBV7-9 and TRBJ1-3; 9 nucleotides line up with TRBD1. CDR3 length: 15 amino acids. The J segment lost 3 bases and the V segment lost 5 bases, leaving 5 bases of the junction unmatched. CDR1 and CDR2 (germline): SEHNR, FQNEAQ (reference sequence). This CDR3 is CASSPQGALGNTIYF. DNA for the CDR3: TGTGCCAGCAGCCCACAGGGGGCGCTTGGAAACACCATATATTTT.

A remark on this clone: At one boundary the junction diverges from the germline segment, which might be a read error. This chain links TRBV6-6 with TRBJ1-3, with TRBD1 as a possible D gene (6 bases). Germline-derived CDR1 and CDR2 are MNHNY and SVGAGI (reference sequence). The CDR3 consists of 13 residues. For the CDR3, the DNA is TGTGCCAGCACCGACAGGTCTGGGAACACCATATATTTT. It yields the protein CASTDRSGNTIYF.